The 4 T cell receptor beta chains in this list originate from one sample, sequenced in a study of CD8+ T cells in alopecia areata. Once RNA had been extracted, it was reverse transcribed into cDNA to act as the sequencing template. Only in-frame clones appear in the TCRdb table, and some are missing; sequencing was by immunoSEQ multiplex PCR. The sample lists roughly 200,000 clones; more than 55% were seen once. The sequenced material came from CD8+ T cells sorted from blood. These receptor sequences come from a human donor in good health.

This clone was counted a few times. The V gene is TRBV29-1, the J gene TRBJ2-3, with D possibly being TRBD2 (6 bases). V was trimmed by 3 bases and J by 0 bases, leaving 19 bases between them. Germline lookup yields CDR1 SQVTM and CDR2 ANQGSEA. The CDR3 spans 17 residues. The CDR3 DNA follows: TGCAGCGTTGACGCGGGACCGGGGACCATTAGCACAGATACGCAGTATTTT. The encoded protein is CSVDAGPGTISTDTQYF.

V is TRBV9 and J is TRBJ1-1; tentative D call: TRBD1 (5 bases). The CDR3 runs to 15 residues. The germline V gene encodes CDR1 SGDLS and CDR2 YYNGEE. V was clipped by 1 base and J by 1 base, with 11 bases between them. In DNA, the CDR3 is TGTGCCAGCAGCGTATGGGGGGGAGAGAACACTGAAGCTTTCTTT. Encoded protein: CASSVWGGENTEAFF.

V gene TRBV7-2 combines with J gene TRBJ2-5; D not certain. CDR1 is SGHTA, CDR2 FQGNSA, per germline. Trimming removed 4 bases at V and 1 base at J, with 13 bases between. The CDR3 is made up of 15 amino acids. The CDR3 sequence: CASSSFLDTQETQYF. The CDR3 DNA sequence: TGTGCCAGCAGCTCGTTTTTAGACACCCAAGAGACCCAGTACTTC.

There are a few counts of this clone. Other DNA variants within this sample encode the same CDR3. CDR3 loop: CASSYSAGTYEQYF. The CDR3 DNA follows: TGTGCCAGCAGTTACTCGGCCGGGACCTACGAGCAGTACTTC. The rearrangement joins TRBV6-5 to TRBJ2-7; a weak D match, TRBD2 (5 bases). Germline values: CDR1 MNHEY, CDR2 SVGAGI. This CDR3 has 14 amino acids. Trimming shortened V by 0 bases and J by 2 bases, and 8 bases separated the two germline ends.